The sequence of this TCR beta chain was determined in a study of cytomegalovirus exposure and HLA in healthy donors. Study context: Among 150 million to 200 million T cells, an earlier analysis found 95 million to 140 million unique TCR beta sequences. Study findings and constraints: Reports indicated that the classifier achieved high specificity and sensitivity in diagnosing cytomegalovirus status. Reportedly, fewer N-insertions than the approximately 700-donor mean appeared in an Asian-associated ancestry cluster in a later analysis. The study flagged roughly 160 TCR beta chains as cytomegalovirus-associated.

The CDR3 has 14 residues. CDR1 and CDR2 (germline): MNHEY, SMNVEV (reference sequence). Trimming cost V 6 bases and J 4 bases; bases outside gene matches: 8. The study ran its PCR with 60 Vbeta and 13 Jbeta primers. Repertoires were generated with immunoSEQ multiplex PCR, while TCRdb's copy carries only in-frame clones and drops some. The repertoire includes 130,000 to 150,000 clones, approximately 80% of them detected once, and about 4.4% sits in the top ten. This clone was detected only once. Its antigen is not known. The TCR sequence derives from a man in his forties or fifties in good health and CMV-seronegative. The rearrangement uses TRBV27 and TRBJ1-2; 7 nucleotides match TRBD1. Sample: PBMCs. The CDR3 is CASRSGTVSYGYTF. The CDR3 nucleotides are TGTGCCAGCAGATCCGGGACAGTAAGCTATGGCTACACCTTC.